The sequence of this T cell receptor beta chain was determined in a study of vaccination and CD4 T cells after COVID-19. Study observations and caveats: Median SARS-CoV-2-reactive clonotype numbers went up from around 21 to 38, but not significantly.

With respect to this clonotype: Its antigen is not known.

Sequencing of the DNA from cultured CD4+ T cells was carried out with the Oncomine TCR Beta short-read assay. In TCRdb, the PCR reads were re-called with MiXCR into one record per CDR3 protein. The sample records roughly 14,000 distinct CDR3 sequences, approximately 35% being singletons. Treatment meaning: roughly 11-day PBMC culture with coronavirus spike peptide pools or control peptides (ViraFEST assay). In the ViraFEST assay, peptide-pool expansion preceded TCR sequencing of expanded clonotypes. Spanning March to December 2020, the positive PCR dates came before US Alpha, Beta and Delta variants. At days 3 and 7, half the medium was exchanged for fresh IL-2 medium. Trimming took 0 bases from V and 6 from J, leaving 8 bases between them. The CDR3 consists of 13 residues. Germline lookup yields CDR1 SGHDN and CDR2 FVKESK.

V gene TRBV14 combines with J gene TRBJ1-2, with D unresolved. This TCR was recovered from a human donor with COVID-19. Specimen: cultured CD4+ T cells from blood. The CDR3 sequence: CASSQDYSHGYTF. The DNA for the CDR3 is TGTGCCAGCAGCCAAGATTACTCCCATGGCTACACCTTC.